This T cell receptor (beta chain) originates from a study of blood T cell repertoires in COVID-19. On the study more broadly: Donors in the United States, Italy and Spain gave samples during acute or convalescent COVID-19. PBMCs, B-cell-depleted T cells, or T cells were the source of the cDNA or gDNA that made up the material.

The CDR3 consists of 15 residues. Germline trimming cut 2 bases from V and 3 bases from J; bases unmatched to any gene: 4. Germline V gene lookup returns CDR1 SGDLS and CDR2 YYNGEE. Original analysis: For nucleated cells, counts were estimated from reference gene primer amplification. Here immunoSEQ multiplex PCR was the method, and the copy in TCRdb shows in-frame clones only, minus some. V and J calls and clone size are as listed in that table; D and trimming were resolved from the DNA. This table has 200,000 to 250,000 clones, around 84% appearing once. The chain couples TRBV9 to TRBJ1-3; 8 bases line up with TRBD1. The sequencing sample was made of peripheral blood. The sequence derives from a man aged 45-65 years with active or convalescent COVID-19. DNA of the CDR3: TGTGCCAGCAGCGTTCAGGGGGCGAGTGGAAACACCATATATTTT. As protein: CASSVQGASGNTIYF.